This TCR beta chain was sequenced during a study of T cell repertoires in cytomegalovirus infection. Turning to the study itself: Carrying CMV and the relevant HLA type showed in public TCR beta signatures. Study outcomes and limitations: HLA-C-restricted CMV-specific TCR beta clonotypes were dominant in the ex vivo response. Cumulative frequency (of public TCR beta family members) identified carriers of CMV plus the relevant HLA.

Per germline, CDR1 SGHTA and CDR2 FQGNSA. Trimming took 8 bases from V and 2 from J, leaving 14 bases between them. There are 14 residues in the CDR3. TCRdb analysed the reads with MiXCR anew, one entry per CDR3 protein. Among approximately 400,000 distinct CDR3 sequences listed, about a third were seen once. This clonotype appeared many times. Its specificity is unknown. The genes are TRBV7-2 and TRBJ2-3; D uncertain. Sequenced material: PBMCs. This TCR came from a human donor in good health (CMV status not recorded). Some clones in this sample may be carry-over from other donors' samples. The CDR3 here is CASPPELNTDTQYF. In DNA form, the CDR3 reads TGTGCCAGCCCACCGGAGCTGAACACAGATACGCAGTATTTT.